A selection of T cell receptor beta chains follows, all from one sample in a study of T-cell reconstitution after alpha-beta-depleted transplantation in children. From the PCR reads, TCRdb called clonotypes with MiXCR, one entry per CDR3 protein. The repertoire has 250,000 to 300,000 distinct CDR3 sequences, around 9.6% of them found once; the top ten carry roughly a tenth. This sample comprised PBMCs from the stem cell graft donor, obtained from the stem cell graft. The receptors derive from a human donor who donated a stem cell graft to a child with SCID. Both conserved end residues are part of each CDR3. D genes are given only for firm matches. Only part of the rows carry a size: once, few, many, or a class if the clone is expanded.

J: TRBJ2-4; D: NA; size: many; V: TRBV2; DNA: TGTGCCAGCAGTGGTGGGATTTATAATACAAAAAACATTCAGTACTTC; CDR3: CASSGGIYNTKNIQYF
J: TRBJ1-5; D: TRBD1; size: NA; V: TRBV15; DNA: TGTGCCACCAGCAGGAGTGCAGGGGGTCTTAGCAATCAGCCCCAGCATTTT; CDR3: CATSRSAGGLSNQPQHF
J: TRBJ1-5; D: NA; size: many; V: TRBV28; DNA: TGTGCCCACGGGACTATTAGCAATCAGCCCCAGCATTTT; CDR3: CAHGTISNQPQHF
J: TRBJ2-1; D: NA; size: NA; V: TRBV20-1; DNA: TGCAGTGCTAGAGCGTTGAGTGGCTCCTACAATGAGCAGTTCTTC; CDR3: CSARALSGSYNEQFF
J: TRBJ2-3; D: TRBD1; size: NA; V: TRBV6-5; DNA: TGTGCCAGCAGTACAGGGGTGTTGCAGTATTTT; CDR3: CASSTGVLQYF
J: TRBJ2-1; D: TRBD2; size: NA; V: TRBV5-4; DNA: TGTGCCAGCACCCTAGCGGGGGATTACAATGAGCAGTTCTTC; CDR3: CASTLAGDYNEQFF
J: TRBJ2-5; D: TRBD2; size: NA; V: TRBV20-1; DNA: TGCAGTGCTAGGGGGACTAGCGCTCAAGAGACCCAGTACTTC; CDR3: CSARGTSAQETQYF
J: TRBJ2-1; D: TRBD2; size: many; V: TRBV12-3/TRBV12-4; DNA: TGTGCCAGCACCGAGCTAGCGGGGGGTGAGCAGTTCTTC; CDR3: CASTELAGGEQFF
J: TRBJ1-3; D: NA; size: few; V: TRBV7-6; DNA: TGTGCCAGCAGCTATGCCCCCAATTGGAACTCTGGAAACACCATATATTTT; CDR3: CASSYAPNWNSGNTIYF
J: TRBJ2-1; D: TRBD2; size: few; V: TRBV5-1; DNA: TGCGCCAGCAGCCCCCGGGGGGGTAGACCTAACAATGAGCAGTTCTTC; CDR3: CASSPRGGRPNNEQFF
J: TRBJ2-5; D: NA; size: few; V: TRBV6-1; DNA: TGTGCCAGCACCTTACAGGGTCAAGAGACCCAGTACTTC; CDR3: CASTLQGQETQYF
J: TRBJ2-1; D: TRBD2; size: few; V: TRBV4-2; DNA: TGTGCCAGCAGCCAAGTAGCGGGGGGGCCCAATGAGCAGTTCTTC; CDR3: CASSQVAGGPNEQFF
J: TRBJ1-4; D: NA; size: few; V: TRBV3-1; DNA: TGTGCCAGCAGCCAAGACGGGACGGGGGTACATAATGAAAAACTGTTTTTT; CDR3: CASSQDGTGVHNEKLFF
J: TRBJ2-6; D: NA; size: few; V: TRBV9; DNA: TGTGCCAGCAGCCCTGAGGGAGGGGCCAACGTCCTGACTTTC; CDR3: CASSPEGGANVLTF
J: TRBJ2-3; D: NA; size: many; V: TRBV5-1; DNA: TGCGCCAGCAGCTTGAGGAGTCTCGGTAGCACAGATACGCAGTATTTT; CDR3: CASSLRSLGSTDTQYF
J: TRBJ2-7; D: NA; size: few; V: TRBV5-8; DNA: TGTGCCAGCAGCTTGGCCCAGGGCACCACCTACGAGCAGTACTTC; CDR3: CASSLAQGTTYEQYF
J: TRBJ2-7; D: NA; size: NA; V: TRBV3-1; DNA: TGTGCCAGCAGCCATGCCAGTAATACCTACGAGCAGTACTTC; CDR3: CASSHASNTYEQYF
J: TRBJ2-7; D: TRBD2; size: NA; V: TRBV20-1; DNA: TGCAGTGCCAGGAGGGCTAGCGGGGGAACTGGCGGGGGCGAGCAGTACTTC; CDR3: CSARRASGGTGGGEQYF
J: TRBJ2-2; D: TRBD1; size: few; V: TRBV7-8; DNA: TGTGCCAGCAGCGGGGACAGCACGAACACCGGGGAGCTGTTTTTT; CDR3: CASSGDSTNTGELFF
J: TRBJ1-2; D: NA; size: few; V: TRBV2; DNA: TGTGCCAGCAGTGAAGTTTTGCCGGGCTACACCTTC; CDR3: CASSEVLPGYTF
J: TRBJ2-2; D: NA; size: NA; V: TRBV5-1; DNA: TGCGCCAGCAGCTCGGAGGGGGCGGACACCGGGGAGCTGTTTTTT; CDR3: CASSSEGADTGELFF
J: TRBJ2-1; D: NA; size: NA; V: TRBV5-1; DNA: TGCGCCAGCAGCTTGGGAGGGGGGCCTCCCAATGAGCAGTTCTTC; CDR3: CASSLGGGPPNEQFF
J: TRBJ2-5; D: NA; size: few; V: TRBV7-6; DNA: TGTGCCAGCAGTCCTAGCGTAGGGGGTCCAGAGACCCAGTACTTC; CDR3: CASSPSVGGPETQYF
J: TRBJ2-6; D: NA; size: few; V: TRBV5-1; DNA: TGCGCCAGCAGCTTGGTGGGGGCTGGGGCCAACGTCCTGACTTTC; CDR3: CASSLVGAGANVLTF
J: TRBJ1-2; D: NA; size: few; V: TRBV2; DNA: TGTGCCAGCAGTGGCGTGGACAGTAATGGCTACACCTTC; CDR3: CASSGVDSNGYTF
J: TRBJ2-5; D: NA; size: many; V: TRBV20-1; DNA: TGCAGTGCCGCCCTCCTAGAAGGAGAGACCCAGTACTTC; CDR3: CSAALLEGETQYF
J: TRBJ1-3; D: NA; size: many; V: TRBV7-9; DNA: TGTGCCAGCAGCTTGGGGGATGGGGGTCCTGGAAACACCATATATTTT; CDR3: CASSLGDGGPGNTIYF
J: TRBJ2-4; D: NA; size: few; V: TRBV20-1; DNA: TGCAGTGCTCCGAGGGGGGCTGACATTCAGTACTTC; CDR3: CSAPRGADIQYF
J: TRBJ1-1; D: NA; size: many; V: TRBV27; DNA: TGTGCCAGCAGTTTTAGGGGGGGTACTGAAGCTTTCTTT; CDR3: CASSFRGGTEAFF
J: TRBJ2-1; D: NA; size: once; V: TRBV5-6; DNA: TGTGCCAGCAGCAGTCAACGCTCCTACAATGAGCAGTTCTTC; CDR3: CASSSQRSYNEQFF
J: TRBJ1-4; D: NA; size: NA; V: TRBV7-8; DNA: TGTGCCAGCAGCTTAGCGATTCCGGCCCTAATAAATGAAAAACTGTTTTTT; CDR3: CASSLAIPALINEKLFF
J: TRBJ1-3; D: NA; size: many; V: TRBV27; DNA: TGTGCCAGCAGCCCGGTGGGGTCTGGAAACACCATATATTTT; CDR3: CASSPVGSGNTIYF
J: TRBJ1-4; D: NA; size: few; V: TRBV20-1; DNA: TGCAGTGCTCCCTCCCTCCGGGACCCTAGTGAAAAACTGTTTTTT; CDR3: CSAPSLRDPSEKLFF
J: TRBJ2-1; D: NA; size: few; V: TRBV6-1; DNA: TGTGCCAGCAGTGCGCGGGACAGTCGACGCTACAATGAGCAGTTCTTC; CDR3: CASSARDSRRYNEQFF
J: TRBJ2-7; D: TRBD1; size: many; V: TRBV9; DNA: TGTGCCAGCAGCGAAGGTGGGGGACAGGATGCGGAGCAGTACTTC; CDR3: CASSEGGGQDAEQYF
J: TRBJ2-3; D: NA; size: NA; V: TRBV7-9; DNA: TGTGCCAGCGGAGGCCAGCCCCTGGCTACGCAGTATTTT; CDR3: CASGGQPLATQYF
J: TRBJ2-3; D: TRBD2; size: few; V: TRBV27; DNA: TGTGCCAGCAGAAGACTAGCGGGGGGCACAGATACGCAGTATTTT; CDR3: CASRRLAGGTDTQYF
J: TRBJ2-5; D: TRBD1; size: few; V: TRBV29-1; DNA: TGCAGCGTTGTGAGGGGGCAGGGCTTGTCCGCGACCCAGTACTTC; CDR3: CSVVRGQGLSATQYF
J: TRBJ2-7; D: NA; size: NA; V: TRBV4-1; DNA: TGCGCCAGCAGCCAAATCGGACAGTCCTACGAGCAGTACTTC; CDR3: CASSQIGQSYEQYF
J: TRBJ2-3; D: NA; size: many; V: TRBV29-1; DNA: TGCAGCGTTGCGGGGACGGACTGGCACGAGGGTCTTACAGATACGCAGTATTTT; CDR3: CSVAGTDWHEGLTDTQYF
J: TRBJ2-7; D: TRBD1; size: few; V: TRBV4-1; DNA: TGCGCCAGCAGCCAACCAGGGGGCTACGAGCAGTACTTC; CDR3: CASSQPGGYEQYF
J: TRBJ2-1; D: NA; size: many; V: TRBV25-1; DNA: TGTGCCAGCAGTGAATCAAGAGGGGTGACCTCCTCCTACAATGAGCAGTTCTTC; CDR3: CASSESRGVTSSYNEQFF
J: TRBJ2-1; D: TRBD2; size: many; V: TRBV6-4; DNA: TGTGCCAGCAGAGGACTAGCGGGGGGGGTTTGGTTCTTC; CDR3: CASRGLAGGVWFF
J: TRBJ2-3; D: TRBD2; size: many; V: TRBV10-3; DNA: TGTGCCATCAGTGAGTCTAGCGGGGGGGCCGGAGATACGCAGTATTTT; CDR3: CAISESSGGAGDTQYF
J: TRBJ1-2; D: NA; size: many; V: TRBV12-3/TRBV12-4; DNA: TGTGCCAGCAGTTTAGTTAGTCATTCGAACTATGGCTACACCTTC; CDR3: CASSLVSHSNYGYTF
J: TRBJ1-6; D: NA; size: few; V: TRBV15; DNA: TGTGCCACCAGCAGAGATCTCGAAAGCTCCTATAATTCACCCCTCCACTTT; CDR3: CATSRDLESSYNSPLHF
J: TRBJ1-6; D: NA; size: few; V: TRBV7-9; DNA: TGTGCCAGCAGCTTAATTGCGGGACCAAATTCACCCCTCCACTTT; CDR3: CASSLIAGPNSPLHF
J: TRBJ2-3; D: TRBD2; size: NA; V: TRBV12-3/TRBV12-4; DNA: TGTGCCAGCAGTCAAGCGGGGGGGCCATCAGATACGCAGTATTTT; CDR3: CASSQAGGPSDTQYF